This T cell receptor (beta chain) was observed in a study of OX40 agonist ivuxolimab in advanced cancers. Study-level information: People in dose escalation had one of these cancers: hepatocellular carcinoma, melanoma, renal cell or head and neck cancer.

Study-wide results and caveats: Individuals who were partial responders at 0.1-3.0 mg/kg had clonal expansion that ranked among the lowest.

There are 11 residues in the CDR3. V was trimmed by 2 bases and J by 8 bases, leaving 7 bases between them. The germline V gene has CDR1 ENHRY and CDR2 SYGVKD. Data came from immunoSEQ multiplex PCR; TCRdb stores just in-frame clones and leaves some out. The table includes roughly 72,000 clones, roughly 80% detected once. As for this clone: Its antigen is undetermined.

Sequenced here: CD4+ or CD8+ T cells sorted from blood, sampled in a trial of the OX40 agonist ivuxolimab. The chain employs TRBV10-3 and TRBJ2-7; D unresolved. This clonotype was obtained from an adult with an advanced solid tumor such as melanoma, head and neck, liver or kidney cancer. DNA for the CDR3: TGTGCCATCAGTGAGGGGCAGAAGCAGTACTTC. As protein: CAISEGQKQYF.